This is a list of T cell receptor beta chains from one sample in a study of blood T cell repertoires in COVID-19. The data were produced by immunoSEQ multiplex PCR, yet TCRdb's version contains in-frame clones alone and is incomplete. Of under 250,000 clones in the sample, about 80% are singletons; the top ten hold around 3%. The specimen was peripheral blood. The source is a woman in her twenties or thirties who had recovered from COVID-19. The CDR3 runs from the conserved cysteine through the conserved F or W. The D gene is left open where the match is weak.

>TRBJ2-5|TRBD2|TRBV11-3
CASSQTSGETQYF
>TRBJ2-5|.|TRBV5-1
CASSLLTQGGETQYF
>TRBJ2-7|.|TRBV23-1
CASSQSTGYYEQYF
>TRBJ1-5|.|TRBV27
CASSSTGGYGNQPQHF
>TRBJ2-3|.|TRBV5-1
CASSFQGIGGDTQYF
>TRBJ2-5|.|TRBV5-1
CASREDWETQYF
>TRBJ1-1|TRBD1|TRBV9
CASSAGTGAGVNTEAFF
>TRBJ2-2|.|TRBV18
CASSPIRSGADTGELFF
>TRBJ2-3|TRBD2|TRBV30
CAWGLAGGSTDTQYF
>TRBJ2-7|TRBD1|TRBV6-5
CASRTHVTGTYEQYF
>TRBJ1-1|TRBD1|TRBV28
CAINQGQSSAFF
>TRBJ2-7|TRBD2|TRBV9
CASSLAGGNYEQYF
>TRBJ2-2|.|TRBV7-6
CASSSKGSANTGELFF
>TRBJ1-2|TRBD1|TRBV5-4
CASSRDRVYGYTF
>TRBJ2-1|TRBD2|TRBV5-1
CASSLTSGFYNEQFF
>TRBJ1-5|.|TRBV6-5
CASSPSGGSNQPQHF
>TRBJ1-5|.|TRBV28
CASSYSRGSNQPQHF
>TRBJ2-5|.|TRBV5-1
CASSLESGSLQETQYF
>TRBJ2-7|TRBD2|TRBV27
CASSLGGRVIEQYF
>TRBJ2-1|.|TRBV15
CATSAWTVDEQFF
>TRBJ2-2|.|TRBV19
CASSIDLGQGRVFF
>TRBJ1-6|TRBD1|TRBV30
CAWSLDRGYSPLHF
>TRBJ1-6|.|TRBV6-6
CASSSPENSPLHF
>TRBJ2-7|.|TRBV5-1
CASSSRGGPYEQYF
>TRBJ1-2|TRBD1|TRBV3-1/TRBV3-2
CASSQESGGRGYTF
>TRBJ1-5|TRBD1|TRBV2
CASSEDRVSNQPQHF
>TRBJ1-4|TRBD1|TRBV3-1/TRBV3-2
CASSQRTGANEKLFF
>TRBJ1-2|.|TRBV30
CAWSWDSPAAYGYTF
>TRBJ2-5|.|TRBV21-1
CASSNTGTGGMIRQETQYF
>TRBJ2-1|TRBD2|TRBV19
CASSWTSVSSYNEQFF
>TRBJ2-3|.|TRBV27
CASSRGSTDTQYF
>TRBJ2-3|TRBD2|TRBV19
CASRALAGGPRDTQYF
>TRBJ2-5|.|TRBV5-4
CASSLGGRRWETQYF
>TRBJ2-7|.|TRBV6-1
CASSERGSNEQYF